This T cell receptor (beta chain) is from a study of T cell repertoires in MIS-A myocarditis. Germline CDR1 reads MNHNY; CDR2 reads SVGAGI (reference sequence). The CDR3 covers 12 residues. The germline V and J ends were trimmed by 6 bases and 9 bases, with 13 bases remaining between them. TCRdb's table, derived via immunoSEQ multiplex PCR, lists solely in-frame clones and lacks some. The profile shows 5,500 to 8,000 clones, approximately 80% of them singletons. There are a few counts of this clone. The chain joins TRBV6-6 to TRBJ2-3; no definite D call. This receptor was taken from a man between 18 and 29 years old with fulminant myocarditis from multisystem inflammatory syndrome in adults (MIS-A) after COVID-19. Specimen: right inferior lung lobe tissue obtained at autopsy. This chain's CDR3 is CASRITTETQYF. DNA of the CDR3: TGTGCCAGCAGGATTACGACGGAAACGCAGTATTTT.